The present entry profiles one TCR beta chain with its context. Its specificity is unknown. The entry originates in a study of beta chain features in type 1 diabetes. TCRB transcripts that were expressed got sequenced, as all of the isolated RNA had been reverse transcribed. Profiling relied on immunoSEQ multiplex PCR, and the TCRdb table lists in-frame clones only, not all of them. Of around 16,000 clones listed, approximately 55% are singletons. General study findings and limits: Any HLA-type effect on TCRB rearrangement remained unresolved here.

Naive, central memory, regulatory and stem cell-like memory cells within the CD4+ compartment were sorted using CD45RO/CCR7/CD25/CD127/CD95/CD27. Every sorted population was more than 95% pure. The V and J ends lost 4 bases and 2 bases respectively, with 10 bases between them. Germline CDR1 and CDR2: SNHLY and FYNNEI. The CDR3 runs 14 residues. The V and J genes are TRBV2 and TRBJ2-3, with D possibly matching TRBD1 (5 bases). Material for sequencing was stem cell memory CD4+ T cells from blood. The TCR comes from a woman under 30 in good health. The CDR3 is CASSVEQVTDTQYF. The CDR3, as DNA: TGTGCCAGCAGTGTCGAACAGGTCACAGATACGCAGTATTTT.